This T cell receptor beta chain stems from a study of beta chain features in type 1 diabetes. As concerns this clone: The target antigen is unknown.

Cell sorting via CD45RO/CCR7/CD25/CD127/CD95/CD27 was performed to obtain CD4+ naive, central memory, regulatory and stem cell-like memory cells. V trimming: 1 base; J trimming: 8 bases; junction bases outside the gene matches: 7. The CDR3 is 15 residues long. Germline V gene sequence: CDR1 SGDLS, CDR2 YYNGEE. Study-wide results and caveats: Type 1 diabetes patients had TCRB CDR3s that were shorter (moderately but significantly so) in all four CD4+ subsets.

The authors reverse transcribed all of the isolated RNA, so sequencing captured expressed TCRB transcripts. Profiled with immunoSEQ multiplex PCR; TCRdb holds only in-frame clones, not every one. This table holds about 340,000 clones, roughly 13% found once. The receptor comes from a woman under 30 with type 1 diabetes. Sequenced sample: naive CD4+ T cells from blood. The chain has TRBV9 and TRBJ2-1; TRBD2 matches at 9 bases. For the CDR3, the DNA is TGTGCCAGCAGCGTAACAGCGGGAGGCCCCGATGAGCAGTTCTTC. Its protein product is CASSVTAGGPDEQFF.